This T cell receptor (beta chain) was sequenced in a study of T cells in Graves' hyperthyroidism and ophthalmopathy. The CDR3 is made up of 18 amino acids. Trimming removed 5 bases at V and 0 bases at J, with 22 bases between. Whole-study results and caveats: Ophthalmopathy onset followed model prediction by a median around 6.6 months.

TCR beta CDR3 regions were amplified from RNA transcripts. The HTBI primer set served for first-round RT-PCR of the TCR CDR3. A single record per CDR3 protein comes from TCRdb applying MiXCR to the multiplex PCR reads. The data show approximately 380,000 distinct CDR3 sequences, 19% seen once. Patients having uncontrolled infection, another autoimmune disease, pregnancy or lactation were not included. Diagnoses were made from clinical symptoms, serum measures (thyroxine and TRAb), thyroid ultrasound and orbital computed tomography. Roughly 9.1 ml of fresh peripheral blood supplied the PBMCs. At least ten counts were recorded for this clonotype. As yet, its antigen is unknown.

The clonotype comes from a woman under 30 with Graves' hyperthyroidism. The material sequenced was blood. The J gene is TRBJ1-1, the V gene TRBV12-3 or TRBV12-4; TRBD1 is a possible D gene (6 bases). CDR3 in amino acids: CASSKQTGTAPLNTEAFF. For the CDR3, the DNA is TGTGCCAGCAGTAAACAAACAGGGACGGCCCCCTTGAACACTGAAGCTTTCTTT.